Presented here are 30 T cell receptor beta chains from one specimen sequenced in a study of blood T cell repertoires in COVID-19. The assay was immunoSEQ multiplex PCR, and TCRdb's table has in-frame clones only and misses some. The data contain 150,000 to 200,000 clones, over 75% of them singletons. Sequencing used PBMCs or T cells enriched from blood (not recorded which). The receptors were gathered from a man aged 35-49 years who had recovered from COVID-19.

This sequence joins TRBV6-1 and TRBJ1-4; 11 bases fit TRBD1. V gave up 4 bases and J gave up 6 bases; unmatched junction bases: 7. The CDR3 is 16 amino acids. Germline-derived CDR1 and CDR2 are MNHNS and SASEGT. DNA for the CDR3: TGTGCCAGCAGTGGCCGGGACAGGGGGTATGATGAAAAACTGTTTTTT. Amino acid sequence: CASSGRDRGYDEKLFF.

This clone was seen a handful of times. CDR3 sequence reads: CASMRAAGTQETQYF. In nucleotides, the CDR3 is TGTGCCAGTATGAGGGCGGCAGGAACCCAAGAGACCCAGTACTTC. The V call is TRBV19, the J call TRBJ2-5; D possibly corresponds to TRBD2 (5 bases). Germline CDR1 and CDR2: LNHDA and SQIVND (reference sequence). This CDR3 is built from 15 residues. Trimming cost V 7 bases and J 1 base, with 16 bases left between them.

This clone was seen only a few times. The chain employs TRBV5-1 and TRBJ1-2, with 7 bases identical to TRBD1. Per the germline V gene, CDR1 is SGHRS and CDR2 is YFSETQ. Trimming took 0 bases from V and 8 from J; bases not matched to a gene: 4. The CDR3 has 13 residues. This CDR3 is CASSLEAGGGYTF. DNA of the CDR3: TGCGCCAGCAGCTTGGAGGCAGGGGGAGGCTACACCTTC.

The V and J genes are TRBV2 and TRBJ1-2, with D possibly matching TRBD1 (5 bases). CDR3 length equals 13 residues. V was shortened by 1 base and J by 5 bases, with 8 bases between the two germline ends. CDR1 SNHLY and CDR2 FYNNEI come from the germline V gene. The CDR3 is CASSEGRDYGYTF. The DNA for the CDR3 is TGTGCCAGCAGTGAAGGCAGGGATTATGGCTACACCTTC.

The CDR3 nucleotides are TGTGCCAGCAGCCAATTCGACAGGGCAGAACAGCCCCAGCATTTT. Translation: CASSQFDRAEQPQHF. The rearrangement uses TRBV5-6 and TRBJ1-5, with 7 bases identical to TRBD1. CDR3 length: 15 amino acids. CDR1 SGHDT and CDR2 YYEEEE come from the germline V gene. Trimming at V came to 4 bases and at J to 7 bases, leaving 11 bases not matched to a gene.

V is TRBV5-1 and J is TRBJ2-5, with 11 bases that match TRBD1. J lost 5 bases, V lost 3 bases, and 6 bases had no gene match. The CDR3 length is 15 residues. Germline CDR1 is SGHRS and CDR2 is YFSETQ. The CDR3 reads CASSSGQGDRETQYF. For the CDR3, the DNA is TGCGCCAGCAGCTCGGGACAGGGGGATCGGGAGACCCAGTACTTC.

V usage is TRBV11-2 and J usage is TRBJ1-1; TRBD1 agrees at 7 bases. CDR3 length equals 14 residues. Germline V CDR1 and CDR2: SGHAT, FQNNGV. J lost 5 bases, V lost 5 bases, and 8 bases had no gene match. The CDR3 nucleotides read TGTGCCAGCAGCCTGCAGGGGGGATGGACTGAAGCTTTCTTT. This gives the protein CASSLQGGWTEAFF.

The chain couples TRBV6-5 to TRBJ2-2, with a possible D match to TRBD2 (6 bases). Germline lookup yields CDR1 MNHEY and CDR2 SVGAGI. This CDR3 is 15 amino acids long. Trimming removed 5 bases at V and 6 bases at J, with 16 bases between. The CDR3 protein is CASSSFGGAAGELFF. The CDR3 DNA follows: TGTGCCAGCAGTAGTTTTGGAGGGGCGGCCGGGGAGCTGTTTTTT.

This chain joins TRBV16 and TRBJ1-2; D not certain. The CDR3 covers 15 residues. Germline V gene lookup returns CDR1 KGHSY and CDR2 FQNENV. The germline V and J ends were trimmed by 0 bases and 0 bases, with 8 bases remaining between them. The CDR3 spells CASSQSSGANYGYTF. For the CDR3, the DNA is TGTGCCAGCAGCCAATCGTCGGGAGCTAACTATGGCTACACCTTC. The complete variable domain, with remaining parts taken from reference TRBV16 and TRBJ1-2, reads GEEVAQTPKHLVRGEGQKAKLYCAPIKGHSYVFWYQQVLKNEFKFLISFQNENVFDETGMPKERFSAKCLPNSPCSLEIQATKLEDSAVYFCASSQSSGANYGYTFGSGTRLTVV.

The V gene is TRBV30, the J gene TRBJ1-2; D perhaps matches TRBD1 (5 bases). CDR3 length: 16 residues. Germline CDR1 reads GTSNPN; CDR2 reads SVGIG (reference sequence). V gave up 1 base and J gave up 4 bases, with 19 bases separating them. CDR3 sequence (DNA): TGTGCCTGGAGTGCCTCTCGCGGGGCAGGCTCCTATGGCTACACCTTC. Protein: CAWSASRGAGSYGYTF.

V is TRBV19 and J is TRBJ1-1; D may be TRBD1 (5 bases). The length of the CDR3 is 15 residues. Germline V CDR1 and CDR2: LNHDA, SQIVND (reference sequence). Trimming took off 1 base at V and 1 base at J, with 10 bases between the two ends. Here the CDR3 DNA reads TGTGCCAGTAGTATAGGGGGACTGCGGAACACTGAAGCTTTCTTT. Protein: CASSIGGLRNTEAFF.

The chain joins TRBV5-5 to TRBJ1-2, with D possibly being TRBD1 (6 bases). The CDR3 totals 14 residues. Germline lookup yields CDR1 SGHKS and CDR2 YYEKEE (reference sequence). Trimming removed 4 bases at V and 4 bases at J, with 14 bases between. For the CDR3, the DNA is TGTGCCAGCAGCCCTAGCAGGGGCCCCTATGGCTACACCTTC. This gives the protein CASSPSRGPYGYTF. The full variable domain, completed using reference TRBV5-5 and TRBJ1-2, is DAGVTQSPTHLIKTRGQQVTLRCSPISGHKSVSWYQQVLGQGPQFIFQYYEKEERGRGNFPDRFSARQFPNYSSELNVNALLLGDSALYLCASSPSRGPYGYTFGSGTRLTVV.

A remark on this clone: One base away lies a much larger clone, so this may be a sequencing read error. This sequence joins TRBV7-3 and TRBJ2-1; TRBD2 agrees at 8 bases. Unmatched junction bases numbered 6, after V lost 2 bases and J lost 6 bases. Germline V CDR1 and CDR2: SGHTA, FQGTGA. The CDR3 loop spans 15 amino acids. This CDR3 is CASSLGGGTSNEQFF. In DNA form, the CDR3 reads TGTGCCAGCAGCTTAGGGGGGGGGACTAGCAATGAGCAGTTCTTC.

Concerning this clone: Other DNA sequences in this sample translate to the same CDR3. The chain couples TRBV2 to TRBJ1-2, with 11 bases fitting TRBD1. This CDR3 contains 14 residues. Germline V gene data show CDR1 as SNHLY and CDR2 as FYNNEI. Trimming removed 6 bases from V and 8 bases from J; junction bases left unmatched: 8. In nucleotides, the CDR3 is TGTGCCAGCAGATCCGGGACAGGGGGGGGCGGCTACACCTTC. Its translation is CASRSGTGGGGYTF.

This clone was seen a handful of times. This sequence joins TRBV2 and TRBJ1-5; 7 positions match TRBD1. V dropped 6 bases and J dropped 3; count of bases not matched to a gene: 8. Per germline, CDR1 SNHLY and CDR2 FYNNEI. The CDR3 is 15 amino acids. The CDR3 is CASRETGAINQPQHF. CDR3 bases: TGTGCCAGCAGGGAAACAGGGGCTATCAATCAGCCCCAGCATTTT.

V and J are TRBV6-1 and TRBJ2-7; D perhaps matches TRBD1 (6 bases). Germline V gives CDR1 MNHNS, CDR2 SASEGT. There are 16 residues in the CDR3. Trimming took 4 bases from V and 2 from J, leaving 18 bases between them. The CDR3 is CASSALWQGSPYEQYV. DNA of the CDR3: TGTGCCAGCAGTGCCTTGTGGCAGGGGTCACCCTACGAGCAGTACGTC.

This chain uses TRBV27 with TRBJ1-2; D is perhaps TRBD1 (5 bases). The CDR3 totals 15 residues. V dropped 2 bases and J dropped 4 bases, with 14 bases sitting between them. Germline CDR1 MNHEY, CDR2 SMNVEV (reference sequence). The chain's CDR3 is CASSLKAGPFYGYTF. The CDR3 DNA reads as TGTGCCAGCAGTTTAAAGGCAGGGCCGTTCTATGGCTACACCTTC.

V gene TRBV6-5 combines with J gene TRBJ1-2; D possibly corresponds to TRBD1 (6 bases). The length of the CDR3 is 15 residues. CDR1 and CDR2 (germline): MNHEY, SVGAGI. V was cut by 4 bases and J by 8 bases, with 20 bases left in between. CDR3 residues: CASSFLVQGPEGYTF. In DNA form, the CDR3 reads TGTGCCAGCAGTTTCCTCGTTCAGGGGCCTGAGGGCTACACCTTC.

J is TRBJ2-1 and V is TRBV2; D not resolved. Germline assignment: CDR1 SNHLY and CDR2 FYNNEI. CDR3 length: 13 residues. Trimming took 6 bases from V and 4 from J, leaving 10 bases between them. Here the CDR3 DNA reads TGTGCCAGCAGCCGGCTAGATTACAATGAGCAGTTCTTC. Translating gives CASSRLDYNEQFF.

The genes are TRBV7-2 and TRBJ2-2; possible D gene TRBD2, 5 bases. With 1 base removed from V and 1 base from J, the gap between germline ends came to 10 bases. In germline, CDR1 is SGHTA, CDR2 FQGNSA. This CDR3 spans 16 amino acids. The CDR3 DNA reads as TGTGCCAGCAGCTTAGGATTCGGGATGAACACCGGGGAGCTGTTTTTT. Translated: CASSLGFGMNTGELFF.

V is TRBV10-3 and J is TRBJ1-6; D gene ambiguous. CDR3 size: 13 residues. CDR1 is ENHRY, CDR2 SYGVKD, per germline. The germline V and J ends were trimmed by 6 bases and 10 bases, with 13 bases remaining between them. For the CDR3, the DNA is TGTGCCATCAGGTTGGAGGCTGGGTCACCCCTCCACTTT. Translation gives CAIRLEAGSPLHF.

The CDR3, as DNA: TGTGCCAGCAGCCAAGATCGAACTAGCGGGGGGGCCTTCCACGGGGAGCTGTTTTTT. Its translation is CASSQDRTSGGAFHGELFF. The gene calls are TRBV3-1 (or the pseudogene TRBV3-2) and TRBJ2-2; 13 bases align to TRBD2. Losses at the gene ends were 0 bases for V and 7 bases for J; bases not matched to a gene: 11. This CDR3 spans 19 amino acids. Germline assignment: CDR1 LGHDT and CDR2 YNNKEL (reference sequence).

The chain uses TRBV7-9 and TRBJ2-5; D remains unclear. This CDR3 comprises 16 residues. The germline V gene has CDR1 SEHNR and CDR2 FQNEAQ (reference sequence). Between the trimmed V and J ends, which lost 1 base and 0 bases, there was a span of 12 bases. DNA of the CDR3: TGTGCCAGCAGCTTAGGATTTTCGGAGTACCAAGAGACCCAGTACTTC. Translation gives CASSLGFSEYQETQYF.

This rearrangement joins TRBV5-1 to TRBJ2-5; D might be TRBD1 (5 bases). The CDR3 sequence is 15 residues long. Trimming removed 0 bases at V and 0 bases at J, with 9 bases between. In germline, CDR1 is SGHRS, CDR2 YFSETQ. The CDR3 loop reads CASSLVGQHQETQYF. DNA for the CDR3: TGCGCCAGCAGCTTGGTTGGACAACACCAAGAGACCCAGTACTTC. Looking up the rest from reference TRBV5-1 and TRBJ2-5 gives the full variable domain: KAGVTQTPRYLIKTRGQQVTLSCSPISGHRSVSWYQQTPGQGLQFLFEYFSETQRNKGNFPGRFSGRQFSNSRSEMNVSTLELGDSALYLCASSLVGQHQETQYFGPGTRLLVL.

In its sample, this clone was seen a few times. V gene TRBV27 combines with J gene TRBJ1-2, with TRBD1 identical over 10 bases. The CDR3 runs to 15 residues. Per the germline V gene, CDR1 is MNHEY and CDR2 is SMNVEV (reference sequence). Trimming at V came to 5 bases and at J to 7 bases, leaving 10 bases not matched to a gene. The CDR3 sequence: CASSRHRQGAGGYTF. CDR3 nucleotide sequence: TGTGCCAGCAGTCGCCATCGACAGGGGGCTGGTGGCTACACCTTC.

The chain couples TRBV5-4 to TRBJ1-5; 11 positions agree with TRBD1. Germline V gene sequence: CDR1 SGHNT, CDR2 YYREEE (reference sequence). The length of the CDR3 is 12 residues. The V and J ends lost 0 bases and 15 bases, in that order; junction bases with no gene match: 2. The CDR3 DNA reads TGTGCCAGCAGCTTGGATGGGACAGGGGGGCATTTT. It yields the protein CASSLDGTGGHF.

The V and J genes are TRBV24-1 and TRBJ2-2, with 16 bases lining up with TRBD2. The CDR3 is made up of 20 amino acids. CDR1 is KGHDR and CDR2 is SFDVKD in the germline V gene. J gave up 0 bases and V 4 bases, and 7 bases lay outside the gene matches. The CDR3 protein is CATSDSPGLAGGPNTGELFF. In DNA form, the CDR3 reads TGTGCCACCAGTGACAGCCCGGGACTAGCGGGGGGGCCGAACACCGGGGAGCTGTTTTTT.

This clone was counted a single time. The V and J genes are TRBV28 and TRBJ2-1; tentatively, D is TRBD2 (6 bases). V was shortened by 5 bases and J by 4 bases, with 15 bases between the two germline ends. The CDR3 contains 15 residues. CDR1 MDHEN and CDR2 SYDVKM come from the germline V gene. The CDR3 nucleotides are TGTGCCAGCAGTGCCCCCCTAGCGCGTTACAATGAGCAGTTCTTC. Amino acid sequence: CASSAPLARYNEQFF.

This chain joins TRBV5-1 and TRBJ1-2, with a tentative D call TRBD1 (6 bases). The CDR3 extends over 13 amino acids. The germline V gene has CDR1 SGHRS and CDR2 YFSETQ. V gave up 4 bases and J gave up 5 bases, with 12 bases separating them. The DNA for the CDR3 is TGCGCCAGCAGCGAACCAGGGGAATATGGCTACACCTTC. This codes for CASSEPGEYGYTF.

The chain links TRBV15 to TRBJ1-5; no reliable D call. Trimming took 0 bases from V and 3 from J, leaving 9 bases between them. Per germline, CDR1 LNHNV and CDR2 YYDKDF (reference sequence). The CDR3 sequence is 15 residues long. The chain's CDR3 is CATSRDTGINQPQHF. CDR3 in DNA: TGTGCCACCAGCAGAGATACCGGGATCAATCAGCCCCAGCATTTT.